Many counts were recorded for the clone carrying this T cell receptor beta chain. Its antigen is not known. Trimming left V 5 bases short and J 0 bases short, with 11 bases between. Germline lookup yields CDR1 SGHAT and CDR2 FQNNGV. This CDR3 is built from 15 residues. Libraries for TCR beta were made by quantitative 5'-RACE with molecular barcodes. Using its own MiXCR run on the 5' RACE reads, TCRdb lists one record per CDR3 protein. The table records about 230,000 distinct CDR3 sequences, approximately 8.4% of them present only once. These data originate in a study of CD8 T cells in ankylosing spondylitis. Regarding the study as a whole: Ankylosing spondylitis blood seemed to carry a telltale TCR beta motif made of roughly eight highly homologous variants. Clones tied to disease were said to be significantly enriched in matched ankylosing spondylitis synovial fluid.

The chain is built from TRBV11-2 and TRBJ1-3; D ambiguous. The source material was blood, either unsorted or a sorted T cell fraction (not recorded which). The sequence was obtained from a female donor with ankylosing spondylitis or in good health (not recorded which). CDR3: CASSRDFSSGNTIYF. Written as DNA, the CDR3 is TGTGCCAGCAGCCGGGATTTCAGCTCTGGAAACACCATATATTTT.